The T cell receptor (beta chain) described here comes from a study of CD8 T cells in Susac syndrome. Study in general: The sequenced Susac syndrome patients comprised 5 or 6 with active disease and eight in remission.

RNA totalling roughly 0.5 to 1 ug underwent reverse transcription with random hexamers. Via MiXCR, TCRdb re-called the immunoSEQ multiplex PCR reads, giving one row per CDR3 protein. The sample includes some 240,000 distinct CDR3 sequences, 90% to 96% of them seen just once. In contrast to the negatively isolated CD8+ and CD4+ T cells, TEMRA cells were FACS-enriched. Trimming left V 6 bases short and J 4 bases short, with 18 bases between. The CDR3 spans 15 residues. The origin of this receptor is a human donor with Susac syndrome. The sequenced material came from CD4+ T cells from PBMCs. The V call is TRBV12-3 or TRBV12-4, the J call TRBJ2-5; D is unresolved. Written as DNA, the CDR3 is TGTGCCAGCAGATTCTCGGTCTCCAGCCTAGAGACCCAGTACTTC. Translated, it gives CASRFSVSSLETQYF.